This T cell receptor (beta chain) appears in the sequencing data of a study of blood T cell repertoires in COVID-19. Overall study: Donors in the United States, Italy and Spain gave samples during acute or convalescent COVID-19. T cells, B-cell-depleted T cells, or PBMCs provided the cDNA or gDNA that served as material.

V was pared by 1 base and J by 0 bases, with 6 bases of the junction left unmatched. CDR3 length: 19 residues. From germline, CDR1 is SGHRS and CDR2 YFSETQ. Sequencing used immunoSEQ multiplex PCR; TCRdb keeps in-frame clones, though not all of them. The repertoire holds a few hundred thousand clones, about 88% seen once, with 4% to 5% in the top ten. This clone was seen a single time. Sequencing input: peripheral blood. The clonotype originates from a middle-aged woman who had recovered from COVID-19. This chain joins TRBV5-1 and TRBJ2-6; 11 bases are a match to TRBD2. The CDR3 loop is CASSLWASGRNSGANVLTF. DNA of the CDR3: TGCGCCAGCAGCTTGTGGGCTAGCGGGAGGAACTCTGGGGCCAACGTCCTGACTTTC. Drawing the rest from reference TRBV5-1 and TRBJ2-6, the complete variable domain is KAGVTQTPRYLIKTRGQQVTLSCSPISGHRSVSWYQQTPGQGLQFLFEYFSETQRNKGNFPGRFSGRQFSNSRSEMNVSTLELGDSALYLCASSLWASGRNSGANVLTFGAGSRLTVL.